The clone carrying this T cell receptor beta chain has only a few counts. Its antigen is as yet unknown. These data originate in a study of beta chain features in type 1 diabetes. Study results and caveats: There was no resolution here of whether HLA type influences TCRB rearrangement.

What was sequenced were expressed TCRB transcripts, since all of the isolated RNA had been reverse transcribed. Sequencing used immunoSEQ multiplex PCR; TCRdb keeps in-frame clones, though not all of them. The table records hundreds of thousands of clones, approximately 28% of them present only once. V gave up 1 base and J gave up 2 bases; unmatched junction bases: 9. In germline, CDR1 is SGDLS, CDR2 YYNGEE. The CDR3 spans 16 residues. The chain joins TRBV9 to TRBJ2-7; 7 nucleotides line up with TRBD1. The specimen was naive CD4+ T cells from blood. This TCR came from a man aged 18 to 30 in good health. The CDR3 DNA sequence: TGTGCCAGCAGCGTACTCTGGGGGACAGCCCCCTACGAGCAGTACTTC. Its translation is CASSVLWGTAPYEQYF.